The 2 T cell receptor beta chains presented below share a single source sample, sequenced in a study of vaccination and CD4 T cells after COVID-19. Their target antigens are unknown. Documented treatment: approximately 9-day PBMC culture with coronavirus spike peptide pools or control peptides (ViraFEST assay). The Oncomine TCR Beta short-read assay sequenced DNA from cultured CD4+ T cells. TCRdb fed the PCR reads into MiXCR, producing one record per CDR3 protein. The sample records roughly 5,000 distinct CDR3 sequences, 65% to 80% being singletons. The sample taken for sequencing was CD4+ T cells from blood, cultured in vitro. Receptors originate from a human donor who had recovered from COVID-19.

The genes are TRBV5-1 and TRBJ1-6, with 8 bases identical to TRBD1. This CDR3 region has 15 residues. Germline trimming cut 2 bases from V and 5 bases from J; bases unmatched to any gene: 3. Germline V CDR1 and CDR2: SGHRS, YFSETQ. The CDR3 sequence: CASSLADRDNSPLHF. The CDR3 DNA is TGCGCCAGCAGCTTAGCGGACAGGGATAATTCACCCCTCCACTTT.

This clonotype ranks as medium-sized. The chain couples TRBV5-4 to TRBJ2-1, with D possibly being TRBD1 (5 bases). Germline CDR1 reads SGHNT; CDR2 reads YYREEE (reference sequence). V gave up 0 bases and J gave up 1 base, with 14 bases separating them. This CDR3 comprises 17 residues. The CDR3 here is CASSLGVGEKSYNEQFF. The CDR3 nucleotides read TGTGCCAGCAGCTTGGGGGTAGGGGAAAAATCCTACAATGAGCAGTTCTTC.